Listed below are T cell receptor beta chains from one sample, sequenced in a study of PD-L1 blockade in urothelial cancer. The protocol was immunoSEQ multiplex PCR, while the TCRdb copy is restricted to in-frame clones and leaves out a portion. The sample has roughly 48,000 clones; roughly 84% are singletons. Specimen: PBMCs, collected around atezolizumab (anti-PD-L1) treatment. These receptors originate from a man in his forties with urothelial cancer. CDR3s include the opening cysteine and the closing phenylalanine or tryptophan.

CDR3aa	v_gene	j_gene
CASSPRVDQPQHF	TRBV28	TRBJ1-5
CASREGADEQYF	TRBV11-1	TRBJ2-7
CASSLRAGMGEQYF	TRBV7-9	TRBJ2-7
CASSLTAGGQYEQYF	TRBV7-3	TRBJ2-7
CASSLGGGVLQETQYF	TRBV11-2	TRBJ2-5
CASSPSQGNTILF	TRBV18	TRBJ1-3
CASSPLRGRTYEQYF	TRBV13	TRBJ2-7
CASSSAGFVEAFF	TRBV11-3	TRBJ1-1
CASSSGTAFTGELFF	TRBV19	TRBJ2-2
CASSSGLTNYGYTF	TRBV11-2	TRBJ1-2
CASSPGQVSNQPQHF	TRBV6-1	TRBJ1-5
CASSFGTAFNEQFF	TRBV28	TRBJ2-1
CASSVLGNTIYF	TRBV28	TRBJ1-3
CASSLPPGSHMGYTF	TRBV28	TRBJ1-2
CASRGQEAQPQHF	TRBV6-6	TRBJ1-5
CASSLAGNRLYNEQFF	TRBV5-1	TRBJ2-1
CASSSGQSGGEQYF	TRBV5-1	TRBJ2-7
CASSPTAGATDTQYF	TRBV18	TRBJ2-3
CASSGHFGYTF	TRBV28	TRBJ1-2
CAISGQATNEKLFF	TRBV10-3	TRBJ1-4
CASSYLALSDNEQFF	TRBV2	TRBJ2-1
CASSPRDSRPKVF	TRBV13	TRBJ1-4